This T cell receptor (beta chain) was recovered during a study of shared clonotypes between healthy human individuals. Overall study: Three men and two women, aged 18 to 49, were donors. There were three CD4 naive, three CD4 memory, two CD8 naive and one CD8 memory plates per donor.

V was clipped by 3 bases and J by 2 bases, with 18 bases between them. The germline gives CDR1 SGHTA, CDR2 FQGNSA. The CDR3 has 17 amino acids. Negatively enriched CD4+ T cells were divided by CD45RA into naive and memory. Data came from immunoSEQ multiplex PCR; TCRdb stores just in-frame clones and leaves some out. The sample contains over a million clones, roughly 96% of which appear only once. The TCR originated in a man aged 25 to 45 in good health. Sequencing input: naive CD4+ T cells sorted from blood. The sample's subset: CD45RA+ positively selected. This chain links TRBV7-2 with TRBJ2-3; the D is unclear. Written as DNA, the CDR3 is TGTGCCAGCAGCTTTCCCACCCGGAAGTCATCCACAGATACGCAGTATTTT. Its protein is CASSFPTRKSSTDTQYF.